Listed here are 26 T cell receptor beta chains from one sample, sequenced in a study of response to subunit inactivated influenza vaccine. TCRdb re-analysed the RT-PCR reads in MiXCR, keeping a single row per CDR3 protein. This sample yields some 640,000 distinct CDR3 sequences, of which around 13% are seen a single time; approximately 7% belongs to the top ten. The material was PBMCs from blood, obtained 14 to 15 days before vaccination. Source of these receptors: a man between 45 and 60 years old who received an inactivated influenza vaccine.

The rearrangement uses TRBV28 and TRBJ2-2; D remains unclear. Per germline, CDR1 MDHEN and CDR2 SYDVKM. The CDR3 consists of 15 residues. V was clipped by 4 bases and J by 3 bases, with 12 bases between them. CDR3 bases: TGTGCCAGCAGTTCCCGGGCCTCGGACACCGGGGAGCTGTTTTTT. Its protein product is CASSSRASDTGELFF.

In its sample, this clonotype was seen a few times. This chain uses TRBV9 with TRBJ2-7, with 11 bases lining up with TRBD2. The germline CDR1 and CDR2 sequences are SGDLS and YYNGEE. Unmatched junction bases numbered 8, after V lost 4 bases and J lost 2 bases. This CDR3 is built from 16 residues. CDR3 residues: CASSPTSGGPTYEQYF. CDR3 nucleotides: TGTGCCAGCAGCCCAACTAGCGGGGGACCAACCTACGAGCAGTACTTC. Together with reference TRBV9 and TRBJ2-7, the CDR3 gives the full variable domain: DSGVTQTPKHLITATGQRVTLRCSPRSGDLSVYWYQQSLDQGLQFLIQYYNGEERAKGNILERFSAQQFPDLHSELNLSSLELGDSALYFCASSPTSGGPTYEQYFGPGTRLTVT.

The sample holds a few counts of this clonotype. The gene calls are TRBV7-6 and TRBJ2-1; 8 nucleotides agree with TRBD1. Per germline, CDR1 SGHVS and CDR2 FNYEAQ. The CDR3 totals 15 residues. Trimming cost V 3 bases and J 2 bases; bases outside gene matches: 3. The CDR3 reads CASSFGRGPYNEQFF. In DNA, the CDR3 is TGTGCCAGCAGCTTCGGCAGGGGGCCCTACAATGAGCAGTTCTTC.

A word on this clonotype: This could be a read error, since a much larger clone is one nucleotide away. The chain combines TRBV5-1 with TRBJ2-7; D assignment may be TRBD1 or TRBD2 (5 bases each). This CDR3 is 15 amino acids long. The germline V gene has CDR1 SGHRS and CDR2 YFSETQ. DNA of the CDR3: TGCGCCAGCAGCTTGGAGGCAGGGAGCTCCTACGAGCAGTGCTTC. Protein sequence: CASSLEAGSSYEQCF.

The V and J genes are TRBV4-2 and TRBJ2-1; TRBD1 agrees at 10 bases. V gave up 0 bases and J gave up 3 bases; unmatched junction bases: 8. The CDR3 extends over 18 amino acids. The germline V gene encodes CDR1 LGHNA and CDR2 YNFKEQ. In DNA, the CDR3 is TGTGCCAGCAGCCAAGATAGACATTGGGACAGGGGCTACAATGAGCAGTTCTTC. Its translation is CASSQDRHWDRGYNEQFF.

The chain uses TRBV6-2 or TRBV6-3 and TRBJ2-7; 14 positions agree with TRBD2. J gave up 1 base and V 4 bases, and 3 bases lay outside the gene matches. The germline gives CDR1 MNHEY, CDR2 SVGEGT. The CDR3 is made up of 16 amino acids. The CDR3 DNA reads TGTGCCAGCAGTTTCCGGACTAGCGGGAGGTCCTACGAGCAGTACTTC. Translated, it gives CASSFRTSGRSYEQYF.

This clonotype was observed a few times. This chain joins TRBV3-1 and TRBJ2-5, with D perhaps TRBD1 (6 bases). V shed 1 base and J shed 4 bases, with 13 bases lying between them. This CDR3 region has 15 residues. The germline CDR1 and CDR2 sequences are LGHDT and YNNKEL (reference sequence). The CDR3 loop reads CASSQGGRGRETQYF. Written as DNA, the CDR3 is TGTGCCAGCAGCCAAGGAGGCAGGGGACGAGAGACCCAGTACTTC.

This clonotype has a count of ten or more. The chain combines TRBV5-5 with TRBJ2-2; TRBD2 might be the D (7 bases). CDR1 and CDR2 from the germline V gene are SGHKS and YYEKEE (reference sequence). The CDR3 contains 16 residues. V gave up 5 bases and J gave up 3 bases, with 17 bases separating them. This CDR3 reads CASSSRGGWDTGELFF. The CDR3 region has the DNA TGTGCCAGCAGTTCCCGCGGGGGCTGGGACACCGGGGAGCTGTTTTTT.

The sample holds a few counts of this clonotype. The chain has TRBV6-2 or TRBV6-3 and TRBJ2-1; possible D gene TRBD2, 5 bases. Trimming left V 2 bases short and J 4 bases short, with 12 bases between. The CDR3 is 15 amino acids. CDR1 is MNHEY, CDR2 SVGEGT, per germline. Here the CDR3 DNA reads TGTGCCAGCAGTTACGGAGCGGCGGAGTACAATGAGCAGTTCTTC. Protein: CASSYGAAEYNEQFF.

The rearrangement links TRBV5-4 to TRBJ2-2, with D possibly matching TRBD1 (6 bases). Trimming pared 2 bases from V and 6 bases from J, leaving 14 bases between. Germline V gene sequence: CDR1 SGHNT, CDR2 YYREEE (reference sequence). The CDR3 covers 15 residues. The CDR3: CASSFQGLSAGELFF. The DNA for the CDR3 is TGTGCCAGCAGCTTCCAGGGGTTGAGCGCCGGGGAGCTGTTTTTT.

The CDR3 is CASSLGGTSGAYNEQFF. CDR3 DNA: TGCGCCAGCAGCTTGGGTGGGACTAGCGGGGCCTACAATGAGCAGTTCTTC. V usage is TRBV5-1 and J usage is TRBJ2-1; TRBD2 aligns across 13 bases. The germline V gene has CDR1 SGHRS and CDR2 YFSETQ. This CDR3 is 17 amino acids long. Trimming at V came to 0 bases and at J to 2 bases, leaving 2 bases not matched to a gene.

A few counts support this clonotype. The rearrangement links TRBV20-1 to TRBJ2-3; possible D gene TRBD2, 6 bases. Trimming took off 5 bases at V and 1 base at J, with 7 bases between the two ends. CDR1 is DFQATT, CDR2 SNEGSKA, per germline (reference sequence). The CDR3 has 12 residues. The CDR3 DNA sequence: TGCAGTGCTCGGGAGCGCACAGATACGCAGTATTTT. It yields the protein CSARERTDTQYF.

V is TRBV4-1 and J is TRBJ2-2; 9 bases are shared with TRBD1. The CDR3 runs to 16 residues. With 2 bases clipped from V and 14 bases from J, the junction kept 15 bases outside the gene matches. Germline-derived CDR1 and CDR2 are MGHRA and YSYEKL. The CDR3 here is CASSQTRDRAISPLFF. CDR3 DNA sequence: TGCGCCAGCAGCCAAACACGGGACAGGGCGATTTCACCCCTGTTTTTT.

This clonotype showed up many times. This rearrangement joins TRBV10-3 to TRBJ2-5; maybe TRBD2 (5 bases). With 0 bases removed from V and 2 bases from J, the gap between germline ends came to 7 bases. The CDR3 spans 14 residues. Germline V gene lookup returns CDR1 ENHRY and CDR2 SYGVKD. This CDR3 reads CAISESSGQETQYF. In DNA form, the CDR3 reads TGTGCCATCAGTGAGTCATCGGGGCAAGAGACCCAGTACTTC.

This clonotype was seen only a few times. The V gene is TRBV7-8, the J gene TRBJ2-3; 7 positions agree with TRBD2. Germline assignment: CDR1 SGHVS and CDR2 FQNEAQ. CDR3 length: 15 residues. The V segment lost 4 bases and the J segment 4 bases; nucleotides outside the gene matches: 8. This CDR3 reads CASSSPGGLSDTQYF. Here the CDR3 DNA reads TGTGCCAGCAGCTCGCCGGGGGGACTGTCAGATACGCAGTATTTT.

This chain connects TRBV7-8 to TRBJ2-3, with D possibly being TRBD2 (6 bases). Per germline, CDR1 SGHVS and CDR2 FQNEAQ. This CDR3 contains 13 residues. With 5 bases removed from V and 5 bases from J, the gap between germline ends came to 11 bases. The CDR3 sequence is CASSKTGRDTQYF. CDR3 bases: TGTGCCAGCAGCAAAACCGGGAGAGATACGCAGTATTTT.

This clonotype was detected only a few times. The genes are TRBV5-5 and TRBJ2-2; TRBD1 might be the D (6 bases). CDR1 is SGHKS and CDR2 is YYEKEE in the germline V gene (reference sequence). The CDR3 runs to 15 residues. V gave up 4 bases and J gave up 3 bases, with 13 bases separating them. DNA of the CDR3: TGTGCCAGCAGCCCAGGACAGACCTACACCGGGGAGCTGTTTTTT. Its translation is CASSPGQTYTGELFF.

This clonotype was detected a few times. The chain recombines TRBV12-3 or TRBV12-4 with TRBJ2-1; 13 bases map to TRBD2. V shed 6 bases and J 1 base; nucleotides not matched to a gene: 6. The CDR3 is 17 amino acids. The DNA of the CDR3 is TGTGCCAGCAGGGAGGGACTAGCGGGGTCTTCCTACAATGAGCAGTTCTTC. Translating gives CASREGLAGSSYNEQFF.

This clonotype occurred a few times. V is TRBV4-3 and J is TRBJ2-3; no clear D gene. Per the germline V gene, CDR1 is LGHNA and CDR2 is YSLEER. The V end was cut by 5 bases, the J end by 3 bases, with 12 bases between. The length of the CDR3 is 14 residues. DNA for the CDR3: TGCGCCAGCAGCGCCCAGAGCACAACAGATACGCAGTATTTT. It is translated as CASSAQSTTDTQYF.

The genes are TRBV12-3 or TRBV12-4 and TRBJ1-5; maybe TRBD1 (6 bases). Trimming pared 3 bases from V and 7 bases from J, leaving 16 bases between. The CDR3 loop spans 15 amino acids. The CDR3 sequence: CASSFKGGGGQPQHF. The CDR3 nucleotides read TGTGCCAGCAGTTTTAAAGGGGGAGGAGGACAGCCCCAGCATTTT.

The chain combines TRBV7-9 with TRBJ2-7; possible D gene TRBD1, 5 bases. The germline V gene encodes CDR1 SEHNR and CDR2 FQNEAQ (reference sequence). V lost 5 bases and J 5 bases, leaving 19 bases between the germline ends. The CDR3 sequence is 15 residues long. This chain's CDR3 is CASSRNTGQSNEQYF. Here the CDR3 DNA reads TGTGCCAGCAGCCGGAACACAGGTCAATCCAACGAGCAGTACTTC.

This clonotype was counted between two and nine times. The chain links TRBV18 to TRBJ2-7; perhaps TRBD1 as D (6 bases). Trimming removed 3 bases at V and 3 bases at J, with 15 bases between. The CDR3 sequence is 15 residues long. Germline CDR1 reads KGHSH; CDR2 reads LQKENI. The CDR3 DNA reads TGTGCCAGCTCACCGCCCCAGGGGTCAGACTACGAGCAGTACTTC. Its translation: CASSPPQGSDYEQYF.

The chain carries TRBV20-1 and TRBJ1-1; D unclear. The V gene lost 5 bases and the J gene lost 2 bases, with 12 bases spanning the gap. The CDR3 runs 13 residues. Germline V gene sequence: CDR1 DFQATT, CDR2 SNEGSKA (reference sequence). The CDR3 DNA follows: TGCAGTGCTGGTCGGTCAGCTAACACTGAAGCTTTCTTT. Its protein is CSAGRSANTEAFF.

The rearrangement links TRBV21-1 to TRBJ2-1; TRBD1, as called in the table, went unchecked against the DNA. TRBV21-1 is a pseudogene locus. The CDR3 sequence is 16 residues long. The DNA for the CDR3 is TGTGCCAGCAGCAGACTTAAGACAGGCCCCTACAATGAGCAGTTCTTC. Translating gives CASSRLKTGPYNEQFF.

The gene calls are TRBV5-8 and TRBJ2-5, with D unresolved. The CDR3 length is 12 residues. Trimming stripped 6 bases from V and 1 base from J, with 7 bases between. Germline loops: CDR1 SGHTS, CDR2 YDEGEE. In DNA form, the CDR3 reads TGTGCCAGCAAACAGCTCCAAGAGACCCAGTACTTC. This encodes CASKQLQETQYF.

This clonotype was recorded a few times. The chain recombines TRBV15 with TRBJ1-3; 8 nucleotides agree with TRBD1. The V gene's germline CDR1 is LNHNV and CDR2 YYDKDF (reference sequence). The length of the CDR3 is 16 residues. The trim removed 0 bases at V and 8 bases at J, leaving 9 bases unmatched. This CDR3 is CATSRDPGTGGDTIYF. CDR3 in DNA: TGTGCCACCAGCAGAGATCCCGGGACAGGAGGGGACACCATATATTTT.